A selection of T cell receptor beta chains follows, all from one sample in a study of blood T cell repertoires in COVID-19. This table comes from immunoSEQ multiplex PCR, and its TCRdb copy is limited to in-frame clones, with some not included. The sample contains 190,000 or so clones, 70% to 90% of which appear only once. Material for sequencing was peripheral blood. Source of these receptors: a man in his fifties or sixties with COVID-19, enrolled during active disease. The CDR3 runs from the conserved cysteine through the conserved F or W. D genes are given only for firm matches. Some rows mark clone size as missing; the rest say once, few, many or name a class of expanded clone.

v_call	j_call	clone_size	d_call	cdr3_nt	cdr3_aa
TRBV12-3/TRBV12-4	TRBJ1-1	NA	NA	TGTGCCAGCAGTTCCGGGACAAGGGCTTTCTTT	CASSSGTRAFF
TRBV7-9	TRBJ2-7	NA	NA	TGTGCCAGCAGCTTGGCAGAATACGAGCAGTACTTC	CASSLAEYEQYF
TRBV6-1	TRBJ1-4	NA	TRBD1	TGTGCCAGCAGTGCTCGACAGGGGGCCTTTTATGAAAAACTGTTTTTT	CASSARQGAFYEKLFF
TRBV2	TRBJ1-6	NA	NA	TGTGCCAGCAGCGCGCAGGATAATTCACCCCTCCACTTT	CASSAQDNSPLHF
TRBV19	TRBJ2-3	NA	NA	TGTGCCAGTAGTAATCGACAGTCCCTTAGCACAGATACGCAGTATTTT	CASSNRQSLSTDTQYF
TRBV19	TRBJ2-5	NA	NA	TGTGCCAGTAGTATTCGGGACCAAGAGACCCAGTACTTC	CASSIRDQETQYF
TRBV3-1/TRBV3-2	TRBJ2-2	once	NA	TGTGCCAGCAGCCTAGCACCCGGGGAGCTGTTTTTT	CASSLAPGELFF
TRBV7-9	TRBJ1-6	NA	TRBD1	TGTGCCAGCAGTACCGGGACAGGGCCAAATTCACCCCTCCACTTT	CASSTGTGPNSPLHF
TRBV7-3	TRBJ2-7	NA	TRBD1	TGTGCCAGCAGCTCCGGGACAGGGTCCTACGAGCAGTACTTC	CASSSGTGSYEQYF
TRBV19	TRBJ1-5	NA	TRBD1	TGTGCCAGTAGTATTGCCGGGACAGGTAAGCAGCCCCAGCATTTT	CASSIAGTGKQPQHF
TRBV6-2/TRBV6-3	TRBJ2-2	NA	TRBD1	TGTGCCAGCAGTTACTCGGGGACAGTAAACACCGGGGAGCTGTTTTTT	CASSYSGTVNTGELFF
TRBV7-8	TRBJ1-3	NA	NA	TGTGCCAGCAGCTTAGAGTACAGACAGCACGAAAACACCATATATTTT	CASSLEYRQHENTIYF
TRBV19	TRBJ2-3	NA	NA	TGTGCCAGTAGTATATGGGGCGACACAGATACGCAGTATTTT	CASSIWGDTDTQYF
TRBV5-6	TRBJ1-2	NA	NA	TGTGCCAGCAGCTACGGGACACCTACTGCAGTTGGCTACACCTTC	CASSYGTPTAVGYTF
TRBV12-3/TRBV12-4	TRBJ2-1	NA	TRBD2	TGTGCCAGCAGGGCGGGAGGGCCCAATGAGCAGTTCTTC	CASRAGGPNEQFF
TRBV5-6	TRBJ2-2	NA	NA	TGTGCCAGCATTAAGGGAGCTACCGGGGAGCTGTTTTTT	CASIKGATGELFF
TRBV30	TRBJ1-2	NA	TRBD1	TGTGCCTGGAGTGTACAGGGGCTCGGCTACACCTTC	CAWSVQGLGYTF
TRBV6-5	TRBJ2-7	NA	NA	TGTGCCAGCAGTCTTGACGGGACCTACGAGCAGTACTTC	CASSLDGTYEQYF
TRBV10-3	TRBJ1-1	NA	NA	TGTGCCATCAAAGCAGGTATGAACACTGAAGCTTTCTTT	CAIKAGMNTEAFF
TRBV11-2	TRBJ2-1	NA	TRBD1	TGTGCCAGCAGCTCGGACAGGGCCCATGAGCAGTTCTTC	CASSSDRAHEQFF
TRBV18	TRBJ1-1	NA	TRBD1	TGTGCCAGCTCACCCCGGACAGGAGGGGTGAACACTGAAGCTTTCTTT	CASSPRTGGVNTEAFF
TRBV28	TRBJ2-7	NA	NA	TGTGCCAGCAGTTTCCCCTCCGCCAGAGGGTCCTACGAGCAGTACTTC	CASSFPSARGSYEQYF
TRBV7-2	TRBJ1-6	NA	NA	TGTGCCAGCAGCTCCGTCAGGGTGAATTCACCCCTCCACTTT	CASSSVRVNSPLHF
TRBV7-2	TRBJ1-2	NA	NA	TGTGCCAGCAGCCCAGGGGCAGGCTATGGCTACACCTTC	CASSPGAGYGYTF
TRBV5-1	TRBJ2-7	NA	NA	TGCGCCAGCAGCTTGGAGGCCCCCACGGGGGAGCAGTACTTC	CASSLEAPTGEQYF
TRBV27	TRBJ1-6	NA	TRBD1	TGTGCCAGCAGTCTCGGACAGGGTATTATTTCACCCCTCCACTTT	CASSLGQGIISPLHF
TRBV5-6	TRBJ2-1	NA	TRBD1	TGTGCCAGCAGCTCCGACAGGGTGGGCTCCTACAATGAGCAGTTCTTC	CASSSDRVGSYNEQFF
TRBV6-5	TRBJ1-1	NA	NA	TGTGCCAGCAGCCTACAGGCCACTGAAGCTTTCTTT	CASSLQATEAFF
TRBV7-9	TRBJ2-2	NA	NA	TGTGCCAGCAGCTTACCTCCCGGGGAGCTGTTTTTT	CASSLPPGELFF